One sample yielded the 30 T cell receptor beta chains listed below, sequenced in a study of human T cells and chemical hapten exposure listed by TCRdb under 2021. Library prep was done by RACE. Sequencing was carried out with a NextSeq 500. TCRdb cleaned the public reads at Q25 with fastp, built clones with MiXCR and kept in-frame beta chains. Rows with one shared CDR3 protein collapse into an entry with the most common genes and DNA. The sample table records some 190,000 distinct CDR3 sequences; 20% to 25% of these occur just once. Of the sample, about 6.7% falls within the top ten clones. The time point label corresponds to: patch test 1, 2 weeks after DPC sensitization. Sample treatment or condition, as interpreted from the label and publication: therapeutic diphenylcyclopropenone sensitization with weekly scalp DPC. The sample here was whole blood, taken in connection with sensitization to the hapten diphenylcyclopropenone (DPC). The source of these receptors is a woman aged 45 to 65 with alopecia areata. Some clones in this sample may be carry-over from other donors' samples.

V usage is TRBV29-1 and J usage is TRBJ1-3; 7 bases are shared with TRBD1. Per germline, CDR1 SQVTM and CDR2 ANQGSEA. With V trimmed by 6 bases and J by 1 base, 9 bases remained unmatched. The CDR3 contains 15 residues. CDR3 residues: CSVAPGTASGNTIYF. As DNA, the CDR3 is TGCAGCGTCGCCCCCGGGACAGCGTCTGGAAACACCATATATTTT.

J is TRBJ1-5 and V is TRBV20-1; D is unclear. This CDR3 region has 18 residues. The V gene's germline CDR1 is DFQATT and CDR2 SNEGSKA (reference sequence). The V end was cut by 2 bases, the J end by 0 bases, with 20 bases between. The CDR3 nucleotides are TGCAGTGCTAGACCCCTGGACGGGTGGGCTTATAGCAATCAGCCCCAGCATTTT. It specifies CSARPLDGWAYSNQPQHF.

Only a few counts were recorded for this clonotype. The chain couples TRBV2 to TRBJ2-1, with 8 bases fitting TRBD1. Germline CDR1 and CDR2: SNHLY and FYNNEI. This CDR3 is built from 14 residues. J was trimmed by 4 bases and V by 11 bases; bases with no gene match: 10. The CDR3 DNA follows: TGTGCCGGACGACAGGGGTCAACTTACAATGAGCAGTTCTTC. Its protein is CAGRQGSTYNEQFF.

This clonotype has just a few counts. V is TRBV7-9 and J is TRBJ2-1, with 9 bases matching TRBD2. CDR1 is SEHNR and CDR2 is FQNEAQ in the germline V gene (reference sequence). The CDR3 spans 15 residues. Trimming removed 3 bases from V and 8 bases from J; junction bases left unmatched: 8. The CDR3 nucleotides read TGTGCCAGCAGCTTGTGGTCTAGCGGGACGGATGAGCAGTTCTTC. Protein sequence: CASSLWSSGTDEQFF.

The V call is TRBV10-2, the J call TRBJ2-2, with D unclear. The CDR3 is made up of 15 amino acids. The V and J ends lost 4 bases and 1 base respectively, with 10 bases between them. CDR1 is WSHSY and CDR2 is SAAADI in the germline V gene. The CDR3 DNA reads as TGCGCCAGCAGTGCGGCAGCTAAGAACACCGGGGAGCTGTTTTTT. Its translation is CASSAAAKNTGELFF.

This clonotype was seen a few times. This rearrangement joins TRBV4-2 to TRBJ2-7; TRBD2 agrees at 11 bases. J lost 7 bases, V lost 2 bases, and 1 base had no gene match. This CDR3 is built from 13 residues. Looked up from germline, CDR1 is LGHNA and CDR2 is YNFKEQ. The CDR3 protein is CASSQTSGREQYF. CDR3 nucleotides: TGTGCCAGCAGCCAAACTAGCGGGAGAGAGCAGTACTTC.

The gene calls are TRBV11-3 and TRBJ2-1; no clear D. From germline, CDR1 is SGHNT and CDR2 YENEEA. This CDR3 has 16 amino acids. Trimming shortened V by 3 bases and J by 6 bases, and 18 bases separated the two germline ends. The CDR3 coding sequence is TGTGCCAGCAGCTTCAGTTTTGGACGAGGCCTCAATGAGCAGTTCTTC. It yields the protein CASSFSFGRGLNEQFF. The whole variable domain, remainder taken from reference TRBV11-3 and TRBJ2-1, is EAGVVQSPRYKIIEKKQPVAFWCNPISGHNTLYWYLQNLGQGPELLIRYENEEAVDDSQLPKDRFSAERLKGVDSTLKIQPAELGDSAVYLCASSFSFGRGLNEQFFGPGTRLTVL.

This chain links TRBV5-1 with TRBJ1-2; D is unclear. This CDR3 comprises 15 residues. The germline V gene has CDR1 SGHRS and CDR2 YFSETQ. The germline V and J ends were trimmed by 4 bases and 7 bases, with 20 bases remaining between them. The CDR3 coding sequence is TGCGCCAGCAGCCCGCCCGGGGAGGGTAGGTCTGGCTACACCTTC. This sequence encodes CASSPPGEGRSGYTF.

This sequence joins TRBV27 and TRBJ2-7; perhaps TRBD1 as D (6 bases). V shed 5 bases and J shed 2 bases, with 16 bases lying between them. Germline CDR1 MNHEY, CDR2 SMNVEV (reference sequence). The CDR3 is 15 residues long. This chain's CDR3 is CASSTGQKRTYEQYF. The DNA for the CDR3 is TGTGCCAGCAGTACCGGACAGAAGAGGACCTACGAGCAGTACTTC.

The J gene is TRBJ2-1, the V gene TRBV12-3 or TRBV12-4, with a possible D match to TRBD2 (5 bases). V lost 7 bases and J 7 bases, leaving 17 bases between the germline ends. CDR3 length: 14 amino acids. CDR3 amino acids: CASTPWRRGNEQFF. DNA of the CDR3: TGTGCCAGCACGCCTTGGAGGAGAGGGAATGAGCAGTTCTTC.

The chain links TRBV27 to TRBJ2-6, with TRBD1 matching 7 bases. CDR3 length: 19 amino acids. Germline lookup yields CDR1 MNHEY and CDR2 SMNVEV (reference sequence). Germline trimming cut 5 bases from V and 3 bases from J; bases unmatched to any gene: 16. The chain's CDR3 is CASSPPDRATVGGANVLTF. The CDR3 nucleotides read TGTGCCAGCAGTCCCCCCGACAGGGCCACCGTGGGTGGGGCCAACGTCCTGACTTTC.

The chain links TRBV7-6 to TRBJ2-7, with 7 bases identical to TRBD2. The CDR3 runs 19 residues. J lost 1 base, V lost 5 bases, and 20 bases had no gene match. Germline values: CDR1 SGHVS, CDR2 FNYEAQ. CDR3 DNA sequence: TGTGCCAGCAGCAGGGAAGCGGGAACTCGTTGGGCCCTTTCCTACGAGCAGTACTTC. Its translation is CASSREAGTRWALSYEQYF.

This clonotype came up many times. V is TRBV2 and J is TRBJ2-7, with a weak D call TRBD1 (5 bases). The germline V gene has CDR1 SNHLY and CDR2 FYNNEI. CDR3 size: 13 residues. The germline V and J ends were trimmed by 4 bases and 6 bases, with 13 bases remaining between them. CDR3 sequence: CASSGVMGPEQYF. CDR3 in DNA: TGTGCCAGCAGTGGAGTTATGGGGCCCGAGCAGTACTTC.

The V call is TRBV5-5, the J call TRBJ2-3, with D perhaps matching TRBD1 or TRBD2 (6 bases each). Per germline, CDR1 SGHKS and CDR2 YYEKEE (reference sequence). V was clipped by 4 bases and J by 2 bases, with 20 bases between them. The CDR3 contains 17 residues. This CDR3 is CASSPEGGERLTDTQYF. CDR3 DNA sequence: TGTGCCAGCAGCCCAGAGGGGGGAGAGAGACTCACAGATACGCAGTATTTT.

This clonotype appeared a few times. The chain recombines TRBV6-2 or TRBV6-3 with TRBJ2-1; D perhaps matches TRBD2 (5 bases). V lost 4 bases to trimming and J lost 0 bases, with 13 bases between them. CDR1 and CDR2 (germline): MNHEY, SVGEGT. CDR3 size: 16 residues. DNA of the CDR3: TGTGCCAGCAGTTTCCCAGCGGTGAGCTCCTACAATGAGCAGTTCTTC. Its protein is CASSFPAVSSYNEQFF.

The chain is built from TRBV11-2 and TRBJ2-1; D is uncertain. V shed 1 base and J shed 6 bases, with 10 bases lying between them. The CDR3 extends over 14 amino acids. Germline-derived CDR1 and CDR2 are SGHAT and FQNNGV. The CDR3 DNA follows: TGTGCCAGCAGCTTAGCTTCGACCCTCAATGAGCAGTTCTTC. Amino acids: CASSLASTLNEQFF.

The gene calls are TRBV4-1 and TRBJ2-2, with D possibly TRBD1 on 5 matching bases. V was trimmed by 0 bases and J by 1 base, leaving 6 bases between them. Germline CDR1 is MGHRA and CDR2 is YSYEKL. The CDR3 contains 15 residues. The CDR3 is CASSQDRVNTGELFF. Written as DNA, the CDR3 is TGCGCCAGCAGCCAAGACAGGGTGAACACCGGGGAGCTGTTTTTT.

This clonotype was seen a handful of times. The chain combines TRBV20-1 with TRBJ2-1; 11 bases align to TRBD2. V shed 5 bases and J 7 bases; nucleotides not matched to a gene: 10. CDR3 length equals 15 residues. Looked up from germline, CDR1 is DFQATT and CDR2 is SNEGSKA (reference sequence). Written as DNA, the CDR3 is TGCAGTGCTCGACCACTAGCGGGAGCTAGGAATGAGCAGTTCTTC. Encoded protein: CSARPLAGARNEQFF.

The V gene is TRBV12-3 or TRBV12-4, the J gene TRBJ2-7; D uncertain. This CDR3 is built from 13 residues. The ends were cut back, 3 bases at V and 0 bases at J, with 6 bases in the middle. CDR3 sequence: CASSFLTSYEQYF. The CDR3 DNA is TGTGCCAGCAGTTTCCTAACCTCCTACGAGCAGTACTTC.

This clonotype has just a few counts. The genes are TRBV29-1 and TRBJ2-5; 8 bases map to TRBD2. This CDR3 has 14 residues. Germline-derived CDR1 and CDR2 are SQVTM and ANQGSEA. With 6 bases clipped from V and 3 bases from J, the junction kept 9 bases outside the gene matches. CDR3: CSVAGPGGEETQYF. The CDR3 DNA is TGCAGCGTCGCGGGCCCGGGAGGGGAAGAGACCCAGTACTTC. The full variable domain, in which reference TRBV29-1 and TRBJ2-5 provide the parts outside the CDR3, is SAVISQKPSRDICQRGTSLTIQCQVDSQVTMMFWYRQQPGQSLTLIATANQGSEATYESGFVIDKFPISRPNLTFSTLTVSNMSPEDSSIYLCSVAGPGGEETQYFGPGTRLLVL.

This clonotype has a handful of counts. This chain connects TRBV6-6 to TRBJ1-1, with D possibly matching TRBD1 (6 bases). Germline CDR1 MNHNY, CDR2 SVGAGI (reference sequence). Trimming took off 7 bases at V and 1 base at J, with 19 bases between the two ends. The CDR3 has 16 amino acids. CDR3 sequence: CASNSRRGAGNTEAFF. CDR3 nucleotide sequence: TGTGCCAGCAACTCAAGAAGGGGGGCCGGGAACACTGAAGCTTTCTTT.

The rearrangement links TRBV5-1 to TRBJ2-7; 12 bases align to TRBD2. After removal of 4 bases from V and 2 bases from J, the junction contained 7 bases not matched to a gene. Germline V gene sequence: CDR1 SGHRS, CDR2 YFSETQ. The CDR3 spans 16 residues. The CDR3 loop reads CASSTGTSGLTYEQYF. The DNA for the CDR3 is TGCGCCAGCAGCACCGGGACTAGCGGGCTGACCTACGAGCAGTACTTC. The variable domain in full, completed from reference TRBV5-1 and TRBJ2-7, reads KAGVTQTPRYLIKTRGQQVTLSCSPISGHRSVSWYQQTPGQGLQFLFEYFSETQRNKGNFPGRFSGRQFSNSRSEMNVSTLELGDSALYLCASSTGTSGLTYEQYFGPGTRLTVT.

The rearrangement links TRBV3-1 to TRBJ2-7, with D possibly being TRBD2 (5 bases). This CDR3 spans 15 amino acids. Trimming stripped 6 bases from V and 2 bases from J, with 17 bases between. The V gene's germline CDR1 is LGHDT and CDR2 YNNKEL (reference sequence). CDR3 sequence (DNA): TGTGCCAGCAGGTCCAGCGCCCCGGGGACCTACGAGCAGTACTTC. Its protein is CASRSSAPGTYEQYF.

The chain carries TRBV20-1 and TRBJ1-2; 9 nucleotides agree with TRBD1. This CDR3 has 14 residues. The ends lost 5 bases at V and 8 bases at J; junction bases unmatched: 12. Germline CDR1 reads DFQATT; CDR2 reads SNEGSKA (reference sequence). CDR3 nucleotides: TGCAGTGCTGGGGCGGGACAGGGAGTGCGAGGCTACACCTTC. It encodes CSAGAGQGVRGYTF.

The chain carries TRBV5-1 and TRBJ1-1; 7 nucleotides align to TRBD1. J was trimmed by 0 bases and V by 6 bases; bases with no gene match: 5. The CDR3 has 14 residues. The germline gives CDR1 SGHRS, CDR2 YFSETQ. The CDR3 DNA reads as TGCGCCAGCAACCCGGACAGGATGAACACTGAAGCTTTCTTT. Its translation is CASNPDRMNTEAFF.

This clonotype has just a few counts. The V call is TRBV7-2, the J call TRBJ2-3; 12 bases are a match to TRBD2. The CDR3 covers 17 residues. CDR1 SGHTA and CDR2 FQGNSA come from the germline V gene. The V gene end was trimmed by 4 bases and the J gene end by 5 bases; junction bases not matched to a gene: 10. CDR3 nucleotide sequence: TGTGCCAGCAGCTCCCCTAGCGGGAGGGCTAAGGAAGATACGCAGTATTTT. It yields the protein CASSSPSGRAKEDTQYF.

This sequence joins TRBV29-1 and TRBJ2-2; TRBD1 or TRBD2 may be the D gene (5 bases each). CDR3 length: 15 amino acids. Germline CDR1 reads SQVTM; CDR2 reads ANQGSEA. Deletions cut 7 bases from V and 5 bases from J, with 20 bases between. The CDR3 spells CSATDGTRRTGELFF. The DNA of the CDR3 is TGCAGCGCCACAGATGGGACCCGTAGAACCGGGGAGCTGTTTTTT.

This chain connects TRBV7-9 to TRBJ2-2; weak D call: TRBD2 (5 bases). In germline, CDR1 is SEHNR, CDR2 FQNEAQ (reference sequence). Trimming removed 7 bases from V and 0 bases from J, with 24 bases in between. This CDR3 spans 19 amino acids. The CDR3 loop reads CASISTRPASGPNTGELFF. The CDR3 DNA follows: TGTGCCAGCATCTCGACCCGTCCCGCCAGCGGACCGAACACCGGGGAGCTGTTTTTT.

This clonotype occurred a few times. The chain recombines TRBV7-2 with TRBJ2-2; TRBD2 matches 11 bases. Trimming cost V 3 bases and J 4 bases; bases outside gene matches: 4. In germline, CDR1 is SGHTA, CDR2 FQGNSA. The CDR3 has 16 amino acids. The CDR3 DNA reads as TGTGCCAGCAGCTTGGCTAGCGGGAGGCTCACCGGGGAGCTGTTTTTT. Its translation is CASSLASGRLTGELFF.

This rearrangement joins TRBV11-2 to TRBJ2-1, with D tentatively TRBD1 (7 bases). The CDR3 runs to 15 residues. V was cut by 6 bases and J by 6 bases, with 18 bases left in between. Looked up from germline, CDR1 is SGHAT and CDR2 is FQNNGV. The CDR3 nucleotides read TGTGCCAGCAGTTCGAGACTAGGGACAGCCAATGAGCAGTTCTTC. Encoded protein: CASSSRLGTANEQFF.